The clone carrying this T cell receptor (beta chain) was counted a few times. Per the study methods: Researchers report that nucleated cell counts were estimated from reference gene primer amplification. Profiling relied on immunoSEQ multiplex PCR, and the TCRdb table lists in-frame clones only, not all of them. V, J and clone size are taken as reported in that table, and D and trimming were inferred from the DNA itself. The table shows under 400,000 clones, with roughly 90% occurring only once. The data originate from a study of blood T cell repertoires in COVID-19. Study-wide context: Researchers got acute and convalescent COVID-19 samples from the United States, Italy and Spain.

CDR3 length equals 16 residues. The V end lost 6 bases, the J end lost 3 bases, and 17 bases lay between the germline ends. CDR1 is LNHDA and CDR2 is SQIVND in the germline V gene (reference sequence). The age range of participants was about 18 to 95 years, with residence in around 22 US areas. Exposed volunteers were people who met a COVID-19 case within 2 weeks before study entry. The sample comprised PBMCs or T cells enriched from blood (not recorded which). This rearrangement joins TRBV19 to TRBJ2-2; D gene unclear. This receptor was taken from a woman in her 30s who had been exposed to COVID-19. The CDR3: CASRSLEQDYTGELFF. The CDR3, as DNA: TGTGCCAGTAGGTCCTTGGAGCAAGACTACACCGGGGAGCTGTTTTTT.